The entry that follows covers one T cell receptor beta chain sequence. What it recognizes is unknown. These data originate in a study of cytomegalovirus exposure and HLA in healthy donors. Study summary: Out of about 170 million T cells, an earlier analysis found fewer than 140 million unique TCR beta sequences in total.

PCR used 60 Vbeta primers and 13 Jbeta primers. Produced via immunoSEQ multiplex PCR; TCRdb's table is partial and in-frame only. The data hold about 200,000 clones, with 79% observed a single time. Between the trimmed V and J ends, which lost 6 bases and 4 bases, there was a span of 15 bases. There are 14 residues in the CDR3. CDR1 is LNHDA and CDR2 is SQIVND in the germline V gene (reference sequence). Broader study findings: The listing of 150 to 200 TCR beta chains classed them as cytomegalovirus-associated.

This TCR was recovered from a girl aged 5-17 years in good health and CMV-seropositive. V is TRBV19 and J is TRBJ1-1; D gene uncertain. Sequenced sample: PBMCs. CDR3 residues: CASSPGWGSTEAFF. As DNA, the CDR3 is TGTGCCAGTAGCCCGGGATGGGGAAGCACTGAAGCTTTCTTT.